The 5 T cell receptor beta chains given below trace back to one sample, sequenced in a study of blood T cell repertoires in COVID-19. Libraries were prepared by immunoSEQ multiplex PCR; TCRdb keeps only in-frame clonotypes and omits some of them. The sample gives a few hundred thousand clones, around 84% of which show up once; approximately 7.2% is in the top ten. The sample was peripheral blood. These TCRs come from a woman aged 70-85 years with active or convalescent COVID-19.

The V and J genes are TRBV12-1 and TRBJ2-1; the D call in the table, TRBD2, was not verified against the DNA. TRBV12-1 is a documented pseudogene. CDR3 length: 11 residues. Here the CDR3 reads CASSPSFEQFF. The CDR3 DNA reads TGTGCCAGCAGCCCTAGTTTTGAGCAGTTCTTC.

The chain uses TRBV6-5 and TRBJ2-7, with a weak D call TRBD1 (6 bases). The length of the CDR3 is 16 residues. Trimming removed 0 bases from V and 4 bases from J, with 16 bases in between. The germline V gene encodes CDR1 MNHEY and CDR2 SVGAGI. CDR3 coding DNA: TGTGCCAGCAGTTACTCGATTACGGGTAGGGGGTACGAGCAGTACTTC. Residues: CASSYSITGRGYEQYF.

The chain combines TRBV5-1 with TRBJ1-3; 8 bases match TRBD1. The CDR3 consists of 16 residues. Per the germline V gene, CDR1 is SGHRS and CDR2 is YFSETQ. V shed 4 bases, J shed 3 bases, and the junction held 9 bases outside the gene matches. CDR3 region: CASSASDRVSGNTIYF. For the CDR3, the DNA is TGCGCCAGCAGCGCCTCGGACAGGGTCAGTGGAAACACCATATATTTT. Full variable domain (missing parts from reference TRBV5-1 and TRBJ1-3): KAGVTQTPRYLIKTRGQQVTLSCSPISGHRSVSWYQQTPGQGLQFLFEYFSETQRNKGNFPGRFSGRQFSNSRSEMNVSTLELGDSALYLCASSASDRVSGNTIYFGEGSWLTVV.

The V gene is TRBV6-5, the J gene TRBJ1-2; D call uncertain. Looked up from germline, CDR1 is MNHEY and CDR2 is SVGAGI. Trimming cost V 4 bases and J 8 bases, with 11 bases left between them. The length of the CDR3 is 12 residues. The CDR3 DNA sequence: TGTGCCAGCAGTTCCGTCGAGCACGGCTACACCTTC. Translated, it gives CASSSVEHGYTF.

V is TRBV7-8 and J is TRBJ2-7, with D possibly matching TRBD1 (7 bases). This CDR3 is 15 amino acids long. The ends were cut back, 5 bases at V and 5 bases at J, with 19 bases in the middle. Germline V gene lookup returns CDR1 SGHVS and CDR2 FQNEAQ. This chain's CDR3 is CASSPRQGGFDEQYF. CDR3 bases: TGTGCCAGCAGCCCAAGACAGGGAGGATTTGACGAGCAGTACTTC. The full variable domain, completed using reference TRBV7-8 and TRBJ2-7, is GAGVSQSPRYKVAKRGQDVALRCDPISGHVSLFWYQQALGQGPEFLTYFQNEAQLDKSGLPSDRFFAERPEGSVSTLKIQRTQQEDSAVYLCASSPRQGGFDEQYFGPGTRLTVT.